This entry concerns a single TCR beta chain. Its target is unknown. The CDR3 length is 13 residues. In germline, CDR1 is SNHLY, CDR2 FYNNEI. V was pared by 5 bases and J by 3 bases, with 9 bases between. From 10 ml of fresh peripheral blood, PBMCs were isolated. The data derive from a study of T cells in Graves' hyperthyroidism and ophthalmopathy. General study points: Most clonotypes expanded in the thyroid (above 0.001) were also present in blood. Ophthalmopathy prediction by the model preceded onset by a median about 6 months.

Amplified TCR beta CDR3 regions derived from RNA transcripts. First-round RT-PCR targeting the TCR CDR3 was performed with the HTBI primer set. MiXCR was run by TCRdb on the multiplex PCR reads, yielding one entry per CDR3 protein. The sample contains hundreds of thousands of distinct CDR3 sequences, 20% to 25% of which appear only once. This chain joins TRBV2 and TRBJ2-3; no firm D call. The sequence derives from a man aged 30 to 39 with Graves' ophthalmopathy. The sequenced material came from blood. The CDR3 nucleotides read TGTGCCAGCAGTTACAAGGGAACAGATACGCAGTATTTT. This encodes CASSYKGTDTQYF.